This T cell receptor (beta chain) was recorded in a study of blood T cell repertoires in COVID-19. As for the study in general: COVID-19 samples collected from the United States, Italy and Spain covered acute and convalescent phases. T cells, B-cell-depleted T cells, or PBMCs supplied cDNA or gDNA.

The CDR3 contains 14 residues. Germline V CDR1 and CDR2: SGDLS, YYNGEE. Trimming removed 6 bases from V and 10 bases from J; junction bases left unmatched: 13. Assay used: immunoSEQ multiplex PCR; TCRdb lists only in-frame clones, some missing. The sample holds roughly 80,000 clones, roughly 86% seen once. The chain uses TRBV9 and TRBJ2-5; 9 positions agree with TRBD2. The specimen sequenced was peripheral blood. This receptor was taken from a human donor in a cohort sampled during active COVID-19. CDR3 residues: CASNGLAGSGDQYF. The CDR3 bases are TGTGCCAGCAACGGGCTAGCGGGGTCTGGGGACCAGTACTTC.